Ten or more counts support the clone carrying this TCR beta chain. As yet, its antigen is unknown. The CDR3 consists of 14 residues. V dropped 5 bases and J dropped 2; count of bases not matched to a gene: 5. The germline V gene encodes CDR1 DFQATT and CDR2 SNEGSKA (reference sequence). This entry belongs to a study of breast tumors, draining lymph nodes, adjacent tissues. The study, taken as a whole, reports: Compared with basal-like, luminal-like tumors shared significantly more repertoire with nontumor tissue. Findings are consistent with lymph node origin and intratumoral expansion of most tumor T cells. Tumor TCR diversity was below lymph nodes but above nontumor tissue.

Samples came from axillary lymph nodes draining the breast cancer. In TCRdb, the multiplex PCR reads were re-called with MiXCR into one record per CDR3 protein. The data contain fewer than 150,000 distinct CDR3 sequences, 21% of them singletons. The chain couples TRBV20-1 to TRBJ2-2; 7 bases line up with TRBD2. The sequenced sample consisted of axillary lymph node tissue. The TCR sequence derives from a female donor with breast cancer. Some clones in this sample may be carry-over from other donors' samples. CDR3 amino acids: CSAQTSENTGELFF. The DNA for the CDR3 is TGCAGTGCTCAAACTAGCGAAAACACCGGGGAGCTGTTTTTT.